The 7 T cell receptor beta chains given below trace back to one sample, sequenced in a study of T cells in Graves' hyperthyroidism and ophthalmopathy. RNA transcripts yielded amplified TCR beta CDR3 regions. With the HTBI primer set, the TCR CDR3 went through a first round of RT-PCR. Using its own MiXCR run on the multiplex PCR reads, TCRdb lists one record per CDR3 protein. The profile covers roughly 740,000 distinct CDR3 sequences, with less than 20% appearing a single time and over 7.5% taken by the ten largest. Sequences were obtained from blood. The receptor source for this set is a man aged 18 to 35 with Graves' hyperthyroidism.

This clonotype was seen only a few times. The V call is TRBV7-9, the J call TRBJ2-7; D may be TRBD1 (6 bases). Per germline, CDR1 SEHNR and CDR2 FQNEAQ (reference sequence). Deletions cut 0 bases from V and 0 bases from J, with 12 bases between. This CDR3 is 16 amino acids long. The CDR3 sequence: CASSLARTEPSYEQYF. CDR3 bases: TGTGCCAGCAGCTTAGCCAGGACAGAGCCCTCCTACGAGCAGTACTTC.

This clonotype was seen many times. The genes are TRBV3-1 and TRBJ1-2; unclear D gene. Deletions cut 1 base from V and 5 bases from J, with 11 bases between. The CDR3 spans 14 residues. Germline values: CDR1 LGHDT, CDR2 YNNKEL (reference sequence). The CDR3 DNA sequence: TGTGCCAGCAGCCAAGTCGGACGGGGTTATGGCTACACCTTC. As protein: CASSQVGRGYGYTF.

This clonotype was counted a few times. The rearrangement links TRBV18 to TRBJ2-3; possibly TRBD1 or TRBD2 for D (5 bases each). The CDR3 is 16 residues long. Germline V gene lookup returns CDR1 KGHSH and CDR2 LQKENI. Trimming pared 3 bases from V and 0 bases from J, leaving 13 bases between. The CDR3 nucleotides read TGTGCCAGCTCACCGGCCGGAGGACACAGCACAGATACGCAGTATTTT. Encoded protein: CASSPAGGHSTDTQYF.

This rearrangement joins TRBV7-9 to TRBJ1-1; no reliable D call. The CDR3 runs 18 residues. Germline CDR1 and CDR2: SEHNR and FQNEAQ (reference sequence). The V end was cut by 2 bases, the J end by 0 bases, with 19 bases between. In DNA, the CDR3 is TGTGCCAGCAGCTTATTAGATAGGGTTAGTAATATGAACACTGAAGCTTTCTTT. This translates into CASSLLDRVSNMNTEAFF.

The chain recombines TRBV27 with TRBJ2-7; D remains unclear. Trimming took off 6 bases at V and 3 bases at J, with 15 bases between the two ends. This CDR3 region has 14 residues. The germline V gene encodes CDR1 MNHEY and CDR2 SMNVEV (reference sequence). CDR3 sequence: CASRRIGSIYEQYF. The CDR3 coding sequence is TGTGCCAGCAGGCGAATTGGCTCGATCTACGAGCAGTACTTC.

The V gene is TRBV30, the J gene TRBJ2-1; perhaps TRBD1 as D (7 bases). The CDR3 consists of 16 residues. CDR1 is GTSNPN, CDR2 SVGIG, per germline (reference sequence). V lost 0 bases and J lost 3, with 15 bases in between. DNA for the CDR3: TGTGCCTGGAGTGTACAGGGGCAGGGGGGCTACAATGAGCAGTTCTTC. Amino acid sequence: CAWSVQGQGGYNEQFF.

In its sample, this clonotype was seen many times. V gene TRBV3-1 combines with J gene TRBJ1-1; tentatively, D is TRBD1 (6 bases). The ends were cut back, 4 bases at V and 4 bases at J, with 13 bases in the middle. CDR3 size: 14 residues. Germline CDR1 LGHDT, CDR2 YNNKEL (reference sequence). The CDR3: CASSPEQGTTEAFF. As DNA, the CDR3 is TGTGCCAGCAGCCCTGAACAGGGAACCACTGAAGCTTTCTTT.